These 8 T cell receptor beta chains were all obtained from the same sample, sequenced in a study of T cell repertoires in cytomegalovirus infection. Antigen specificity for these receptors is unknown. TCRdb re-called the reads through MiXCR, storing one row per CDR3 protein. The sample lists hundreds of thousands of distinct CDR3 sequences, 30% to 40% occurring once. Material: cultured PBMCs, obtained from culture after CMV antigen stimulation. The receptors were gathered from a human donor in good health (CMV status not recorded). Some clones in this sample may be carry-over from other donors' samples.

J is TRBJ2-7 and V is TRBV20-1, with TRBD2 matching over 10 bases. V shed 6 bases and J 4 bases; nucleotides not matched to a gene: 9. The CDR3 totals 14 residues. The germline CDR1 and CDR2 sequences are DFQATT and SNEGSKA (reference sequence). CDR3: CSAGRTSGPYEQYF. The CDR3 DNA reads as TGCAGTGCCGGCAGGACTAGCGGACCTTACGAGCAGTACTTC.

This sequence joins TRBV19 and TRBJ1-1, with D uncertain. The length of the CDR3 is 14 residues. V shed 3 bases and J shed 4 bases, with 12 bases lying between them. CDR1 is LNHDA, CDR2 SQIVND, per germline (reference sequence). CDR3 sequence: CASSIKVEGTEAFF. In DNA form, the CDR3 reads TGTGCCAGTAGTATTAAGGTTGAAGGCACTGAAGCTTTCTTT.

The CDR3, as DNA: TGTGCCACCAGTGTGACGGGAGTTGACGCAGATACGCAGTATTTT. Encoded protein: CATSVTGVDADTQYF. This chain links TRBV24-1 with TRBJ2-3; a possible D gene is TRBD2 (6 bases). The germline V and J ends were trimmed by 5 bases and 4 bases, with 15 bases remaining between them. Germline CDR1 and CDR2: KGHDR and SFDVKD. CDR3 length equals 15 residues.

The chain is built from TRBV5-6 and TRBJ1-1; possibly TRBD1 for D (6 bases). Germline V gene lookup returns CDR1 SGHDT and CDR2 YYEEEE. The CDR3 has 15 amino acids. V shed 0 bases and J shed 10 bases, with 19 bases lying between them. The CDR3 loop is CASSLARQGRVGAFF. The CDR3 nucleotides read TGTGCCAGCAGCTTGGCCAGGCAGGGGCGCGTTGGAGCTTTCTTT.

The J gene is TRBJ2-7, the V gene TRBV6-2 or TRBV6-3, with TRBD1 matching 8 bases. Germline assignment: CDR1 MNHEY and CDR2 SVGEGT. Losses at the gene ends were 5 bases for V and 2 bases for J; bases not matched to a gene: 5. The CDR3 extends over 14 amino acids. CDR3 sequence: CASSRTGPTYEQYV. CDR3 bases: TGTGCCAGCAGTAGGACAGGGCCAACCTACGAGCAGTACGTC.

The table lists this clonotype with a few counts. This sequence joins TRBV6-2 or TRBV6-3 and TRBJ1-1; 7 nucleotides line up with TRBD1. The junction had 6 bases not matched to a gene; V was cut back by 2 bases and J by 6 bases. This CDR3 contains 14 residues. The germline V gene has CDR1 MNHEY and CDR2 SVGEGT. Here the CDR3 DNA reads TGTGCCAGCAGTTACCTGACAGGGTTGGCTGAAGCTTTCTTT. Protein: CASSYLTGLAEAFF.

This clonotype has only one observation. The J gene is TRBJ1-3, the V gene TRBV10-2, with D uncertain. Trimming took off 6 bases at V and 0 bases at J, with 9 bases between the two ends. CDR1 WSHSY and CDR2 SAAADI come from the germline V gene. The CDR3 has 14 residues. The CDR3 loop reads CASRVLSSGNTIYF. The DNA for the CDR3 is TGCGCCAGCAGGGTTTTGAGCTCTGGAAACACCATATATTTT.

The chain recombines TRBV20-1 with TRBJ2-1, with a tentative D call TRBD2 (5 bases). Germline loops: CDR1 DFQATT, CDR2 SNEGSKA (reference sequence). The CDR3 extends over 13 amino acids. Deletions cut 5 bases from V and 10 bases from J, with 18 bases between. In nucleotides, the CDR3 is TGCAGTGCTCTCCATCCCCTAGCCTCCGAGCAGTTCTTC. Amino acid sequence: CSALHPLASEQFF.